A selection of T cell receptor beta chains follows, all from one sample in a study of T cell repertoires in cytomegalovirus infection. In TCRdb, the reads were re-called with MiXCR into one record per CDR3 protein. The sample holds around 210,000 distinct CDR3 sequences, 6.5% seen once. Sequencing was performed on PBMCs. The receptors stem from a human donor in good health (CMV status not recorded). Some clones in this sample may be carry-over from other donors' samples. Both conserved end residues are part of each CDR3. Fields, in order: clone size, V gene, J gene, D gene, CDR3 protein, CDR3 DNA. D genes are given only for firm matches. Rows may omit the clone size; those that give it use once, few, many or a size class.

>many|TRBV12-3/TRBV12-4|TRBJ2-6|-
CASSLPGPGANVLTF
TGTGCCAGCAGTCTCCCGGGTCCAGGGGCCAACGTCCTGACTTTC
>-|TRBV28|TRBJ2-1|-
CASTQQGSNEQFF
TGTGCCAGCACCCAACAGGGTAGCAATGAGCAGTTCTTC
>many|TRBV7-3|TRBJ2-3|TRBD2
CASSPRGGSTDTQYF
TGTGCCAGCAGCCCTCGCGGGGGATCCACAGATACGCAGTATTTT
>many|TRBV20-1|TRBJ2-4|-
CSAPNRRAKNIQYF
TGCAGTGCTCCCAACCGGAGGGCCAAAAACATTCAGTACTTC
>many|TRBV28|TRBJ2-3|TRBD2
CASSGGLAGGPIPDTQYF
TGTGCCAGCAGTGGGGGACTAGCGGGGGGGCCGATCCCAGATACGCAGTATTTT
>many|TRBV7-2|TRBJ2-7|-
CASSLAPLEQYF
TGTGCCAGCAGCTTAGCCCCTCTCGAGCAGTACTTC
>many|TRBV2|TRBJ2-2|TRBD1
CASRPGTGNTGELFF
TGTGCCAGCAGACCCGGGACAGGGAACACCGGGGAGCTGTTTTTT
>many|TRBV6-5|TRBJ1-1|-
CASSTTRLGRANTEAFF
TGTGCCAGCAGTACTACCAGACTGGGACGGGCGAACACTGAAGCTTTCTTT
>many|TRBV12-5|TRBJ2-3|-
CASGVGGPTDTQYF
TGTGCTAGTGGGGTCGGGGGACCCACAGATACGCAGTATTTT
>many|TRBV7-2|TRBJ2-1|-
CASSFAAHRADNEQFF
TGTGCCAGCAGCTTTGCCGCACACAGGGCCGACAATGAGCAGTTCTTC
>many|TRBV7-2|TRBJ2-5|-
CASSLVRDLDPYF
TGTGCCAGCAGCTTAGTCCGGGACCTAGATCCGTACTTC
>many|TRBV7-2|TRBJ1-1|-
CASSLEPGSTEAFF
TGTGCCAGCAGCTTAGAGCCGGGGAGCACTGAAGCTTTCTTT
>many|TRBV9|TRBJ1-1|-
CASSVVGSANTEAFF
TGTGCCAGCAGCGTAGTAGGGAGTGCGAACACTGAAGCTTTCTTT
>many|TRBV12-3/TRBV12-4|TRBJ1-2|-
CASRSDVTYGYTF
TGTGCCAGCAGATCGGACGTCACTTATGGCTACACCTTC